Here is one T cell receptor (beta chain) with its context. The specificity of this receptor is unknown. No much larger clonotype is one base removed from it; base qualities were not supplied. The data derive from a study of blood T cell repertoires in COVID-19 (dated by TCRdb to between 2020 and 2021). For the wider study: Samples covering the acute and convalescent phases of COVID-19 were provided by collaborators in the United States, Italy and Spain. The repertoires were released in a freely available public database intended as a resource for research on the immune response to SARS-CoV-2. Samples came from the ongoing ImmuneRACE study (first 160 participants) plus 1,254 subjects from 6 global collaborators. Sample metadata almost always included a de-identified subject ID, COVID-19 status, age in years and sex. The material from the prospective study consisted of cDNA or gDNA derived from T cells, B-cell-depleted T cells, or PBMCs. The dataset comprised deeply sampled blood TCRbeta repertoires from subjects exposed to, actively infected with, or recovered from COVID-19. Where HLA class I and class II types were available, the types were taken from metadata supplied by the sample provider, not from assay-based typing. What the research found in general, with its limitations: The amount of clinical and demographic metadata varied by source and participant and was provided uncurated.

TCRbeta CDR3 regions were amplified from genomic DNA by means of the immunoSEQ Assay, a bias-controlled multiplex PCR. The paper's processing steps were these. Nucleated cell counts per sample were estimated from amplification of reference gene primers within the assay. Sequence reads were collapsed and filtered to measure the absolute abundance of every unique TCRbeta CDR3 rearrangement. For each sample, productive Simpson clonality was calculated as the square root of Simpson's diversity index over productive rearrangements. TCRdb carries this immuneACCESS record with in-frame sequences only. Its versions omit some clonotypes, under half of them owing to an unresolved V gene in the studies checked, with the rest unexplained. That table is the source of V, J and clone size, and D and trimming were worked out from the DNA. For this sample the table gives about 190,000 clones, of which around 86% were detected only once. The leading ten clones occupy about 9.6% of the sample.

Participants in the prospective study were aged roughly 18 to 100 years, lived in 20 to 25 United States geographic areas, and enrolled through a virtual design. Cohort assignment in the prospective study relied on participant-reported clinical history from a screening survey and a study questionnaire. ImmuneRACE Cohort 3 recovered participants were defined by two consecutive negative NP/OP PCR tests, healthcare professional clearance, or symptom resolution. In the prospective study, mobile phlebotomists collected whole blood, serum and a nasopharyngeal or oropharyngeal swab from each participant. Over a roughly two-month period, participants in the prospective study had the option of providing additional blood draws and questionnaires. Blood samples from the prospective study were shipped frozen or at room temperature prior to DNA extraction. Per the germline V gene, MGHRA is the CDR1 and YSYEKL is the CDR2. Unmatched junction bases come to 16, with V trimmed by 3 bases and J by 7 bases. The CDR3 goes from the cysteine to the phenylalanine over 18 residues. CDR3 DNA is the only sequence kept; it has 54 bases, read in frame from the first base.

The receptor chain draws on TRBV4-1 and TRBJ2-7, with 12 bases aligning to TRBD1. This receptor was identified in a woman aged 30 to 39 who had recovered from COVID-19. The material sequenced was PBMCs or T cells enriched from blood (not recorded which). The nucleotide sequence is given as TGCGCCAGCAGCCAGGTCTCACTTGGGGACAGGGGGCGAGGGGAGCAGTACTTC. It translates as CASSQVSLGDRGRGEQYF.